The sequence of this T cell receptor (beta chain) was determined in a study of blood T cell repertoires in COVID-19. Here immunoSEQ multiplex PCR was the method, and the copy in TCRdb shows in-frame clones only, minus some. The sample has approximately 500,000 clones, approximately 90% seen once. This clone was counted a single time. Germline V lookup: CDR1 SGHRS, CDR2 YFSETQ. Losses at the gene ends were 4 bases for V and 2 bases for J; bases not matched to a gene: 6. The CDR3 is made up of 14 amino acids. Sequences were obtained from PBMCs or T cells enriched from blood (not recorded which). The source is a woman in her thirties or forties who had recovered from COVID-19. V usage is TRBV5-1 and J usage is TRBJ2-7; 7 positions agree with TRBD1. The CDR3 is CASSVDRAAYEQYF. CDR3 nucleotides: TGCGCCAGCAGCGTAGACAGGGCCGCCTACGAGCAGTACTTC.